The 20 T cell receptor beta chains below come from one sample, sequenced in a study of OX40 agonist ivuxolimab in advanced cancers. The library was generated by the immunoSEQ multiplex PCR assay. TCRdb provides this immuneACCESS table in a form limited to in-frame rearrangements. Some clones are lacking; in checked studies, under half of them reflect an unresolved V gene, and why the rest are absent is not known. The sample table holds about 50,000 clones, of which around 80% were seen once. About 3.9% of the sample is taken by the ten largest. The starting material was CD4+ or CD8+ T cells sorted from blood, obtained in a trial of the OX40 agonist ivuxolimab. All receptors derive from an adult with an advanced solid tumor such as melanoma, head and neck, liver or kidney cancer.

V and J are TRBV5-1 and TRBJ1-2, with 7 nucleotides matching TRBD1. This CDR3 is built from 14 residues. Germline CDR1 is SGHRS and CDR2 is YFSETQ. Trimming took 0 bases from V and 7 from J; bases not matched to a gene: 6. The CDR3 loop is CASSLDWQGVGYTF. The DNA for the CDR3 is TGCGCCAGCAGCTTGGATTGGCAGGGGGTTGGCTACACCTTC.

J is TRBJ1-5 and V is TRBV6-5; maybe TRBD1 (5 bases). The CDR3 length is 13 residues. The V end was cut by 2 bases, the J end by 8 bases, with 10 bases between. Germline lookup yields CDR1 MNHEY and CDR2 SVGAGI. The CDR3 DNA sequence: TGTGCCAGCAGTTACATTCGGGGCGAGCCCCAGCATTTT. Translating it yields CASSYIRGEPQHF.

By sample share, this clone is medium-sized. The CDR3 DNA is TGTGCCAGCAGTTTTGGGGCGATCGAGCAGTACTTC. It yields the protein CASSFGAIEQYF. The rearrangement joins TRBV28 to TRBJ2-7; D perhaps matches TRBD1 (5 bases). V lost 3 bases to trimming and J lost 6 bases, with 9 bases between them. CDR3 size: 12 residues. Germline lookup yields CDR1 MDHEN and CDR2 SYDVKM.

The rearrangement uses TRBV6-1 and TRBJ1-1; D gene ambiguous. Trimming stripped 6 bases from V and 1 base from J, with 12 bases between. The CDR3 loop spans 14 amino acids. Germline V CDR1 and CDR2: MNHNS, SASEGT. The CDR3, as DNA: TGTGCCAGCAGGCGGGGTTGGGGGAACACTGAAGCTTTCTTT. Amino acids: CASRRGWGNTEAFF.

This clone has more than one count but fewer than ten. V gene TRBV6-9 combines with J gene TRBJ1-6; TRBD1 is a possible D gene (5 bases). The germline CDR1 and CDR2 sequences are MNHGY and SVAAGI. Between the trimmed V and J ends, which lost 3 bases and 9 bases, there was a span of 9 bases. The CDR3 totals 13 residues. The chain's CDR3 is CASSYQGSSPLHF. The CDR3 DNA reads TGTGCCAGCAGTTACCAGGGATCTTCACCCCTCCACTTT.

This clone came up a few times. The genes are TRBV19 and TRBJ1-5; D uncertain. CDR3 length: 14 residues. The V end was cut by 0 bases, the J end by 5 bases, with 8 bases between. The germline V gene has CDR1 LNHDA and CDR2 SQIVND (reference sequence). CDR3 sequence reads: CASSIEELYQPQHF. In DNA, the CDR3 is TGTGCCAGTAGTATAGAGGAGTTATATCAGCCCCAGCATTTT.

The V and J genes are TRBV7-2 and TRBJ1-2, with D possibly TRBD1 on 6 matching bases. The CDR3 totals 14 residues. From germline, CDR1 is SGHTA and CDR2 FQGNSA. V lost 6 bases, J lost 8 bases, and 19 bases lay in between. CDR3 sequence (DNA): TGTGCCAGCAGTTCACTGACAGGCGAAGAGGGCTACACCTTC. As protein: CASSSLTGEEGYTF.

V and J are TRBV7-8 and TRBJ2-5; possibly TRBD1 for D (6 bases). TRBJ2-7 explains the end of the DNA better; the J call may be wrong. CDR3 length: 15 residues. Per germline, CDR1 SGHVS and CDR2 FQNEAQ. CDR3 DNA: TGTGCCAGCAGCTTAGCGGGGGCGGACTCCTACGAGCAGTACTTC. Protein sequence: CASSLAGADSYEQYF.

The V gene is TRBV18, the J gene TRBJ2-5; 9 bases align to TRBD1. The CDR3 loop spans 18 amino acids. Losses at the gene ends were 2 bases for V and 5 bases for J; bases not matched to a gene: 15. The germline CDR1 and CDR2 sequences are KGHSH and LQKENI. The CDR3 loop reads CASSPADRGAIGTETQYF. The DNA of the CDR3 is TGTGCCAGCTCACCAGCCGACAGGGGGGCGATTGGTACGGAGACCCAGTACTTC. The variable domain in full, completed from reference TRBV18 and TRBJ2-5, reads NAGVMQNPRHLVRRRGQEARLRCSPMKGHSHVYWYRQLPEEGLKFMVYLQKENIIDESGMPKERFSAEFPKEGPSILRIQQVVRGDSAAYFCASSPADRGAIGTETQYFGPGTRLLVL.

The chain combines TRBV15 with TRBJ2-3; TRBD1 matches at 8 bases. In germline, CDR1 is LNHNV, CDR2 YYDKDF (reference sequence). The V gene end was trimmed by 0 bases and the J gene end by 5 bases; junction bases not matched to a gene: 1. There are 14 residues in the CDR3. The CDR3 loop reads CATSRETGEDTQYF. In nucleotides, the CDR3 is TGTGCCACCAGCAGAGAGACAGGGGAAGATACGCAGTATTTT. Full variable domain (missing parts from reference TRBV15 and TRBJ2-3): DAMVIQNPRYQVTQFGKPVTLSCSQTLNHNVMYWYQQKSSQAPKLLFHYYDKDFNNEADTPDNFQSRRPNTSFCFLDIRSPGLGDTAMYLCATSRETGEDTQYFGPGTRLTVL.

The chain recombines TRBV5-1 with TRBJ2-5, with TRBD1 matching over 9 bases. J gave up 4 bases and V 1 base, and 14 bases lay outside the gene matches. The germline gives CDR1 SGHRS, CDR2 YFSETQ. This CDR3 has 18 residues. The CDR3 spells CASSLMLSGTGSVETQYF. As DNA, the CDR3 is TGCGCCAGCAGCTTGATGCTTTCCGGGACAGGGTCTGTAGAGACCCAGTACTTC.

The V and J genes are TRBV7-2 and TRBJ1-5; unclear D gene. The V end was cut by 4 bases, the J end by 9 bases, with 16 bases between. The length of the CDR3 is 14 residues. Germline loops: CDR1 SGHTA, CDR2 FQGNSA. DNA for the CDR3: TGTGCCAGCAGCTCCGGTGGGCCTCTGGGGCCCCAGCATTTT. This translates into CASSSGGPLGPQHF.

The V call is TRBV4-3, the J call TRBJ2-7; TRBD2 matches 7 bases. Germline CDR1 LGHNA, CDR2 YSLEER. J gave up 2 bases and V 1 base, and 8 bases lay outside the gene matches. CDR3 length equals 16 residues. The DNA for the CDR3 is TGCGCCAGCAGCCAAGTTAGAGGGAGGGAGCCCTACGAGCAGTACTTC. This translates into CASSQVRGREPYEQYF.

The rearrangement links TRBV27 to TRBJ2-7, with D maybe TRBD1 (7 bases). CDR1 and CDR2 from the germline V gene are MNHEY and SMNVEV (reference sequence). The CDR3 sequence is 15 residues long. With 5 bases removed from V and 4 bases from J, the gap between germline ends came to 18 bases. CDR3 residues: CASSGGTENSYEQYF. The DNA for the CDR3 is TGTGCCAGCAGTGGGGGGACAGAGAATTCTTACGAGCAGTACTTC.

About this clone itself: A junction boundary mismatches the germline segment, possibly from a read error. Additional DNA sequences in this sample encode the identical CDR3. The chain uses TRBV20-1 and TRBJ2-7; D is unclear. This CDR3 region has 11 residues. The germline V gene encodes CDR1 DFQATT and CDR2 SNEGSKA (reference sequence). The CDR3 DNA sequence: TGTAGTGCTAGTACATCCTACGAGCAGTACTTC. The encoded protein is CSASTSYEQYF.

The V and J genes are TRBV5-4 and TRBJ2-5; D is unresolved. The CDR3 is made up of 13 amino acids. Deletions cut 1 base from V and 4 bases from J, with 8 bases between. CDR1 is SGHNT, CDR2 YYREEE, per germline (reference sequence). Here the CDR3 reads CASSLTTGETQYF. Here the CDR3 DNA reads TGTGCCAGCAGCTTGACAACCGGAGAGACCCAGTACTTC.

V gene TRBV19 combines with J gene TRBJ2-7; 10 bases match TRBD1. The germline gives CDR1 LNHDA, CDR2 SQIVND (reference sequence). V trimming: 4 bases; J trimming: 2 bases; junction bases outside the gene matches: 5. This CDR3 region has 15 residues. CDR3 DNA: TGTGCCAGTAGTAGGGGACAGGGGATTACCTACGAGCAGTACTTC. It specifies CASSRGQGITYEQYF.

The chain has TRBV5-1 and TRBJ2-5; 8 positions agree with TRBD1. V shed 4 bases and J 5 bases; nucleotides not matched to a gene: 13. Looked up from germline, CDR1 is SGHRS and CDR2 is YFSETQ. This CDR3 spans 16 amino acids. The CDR3 coding sequence is TGCGCCAGCAGCAAGCTGAGACAGGGGATGGAGGAGACCCAGTACTTC. Its protein product is CASSKLRQGMEETQYF.

Here the CDR3 DNA reads TGTGCCAGCAGTCTGACAGTTGGAAACACAGATACGCAGTATTTT. It is translated as CASSLTVGNTDTQYF. The V gene is TRBV28, the J gene TRBJ2-3; the D gene is possibly TRBD1 (5 bases). Between the trimmed V and J ends, which lost 5 bases and 2 bases, there was a span of 14 bases. The germline V gene has CDR1 MDHEN and CDR2 SYDVKM. The CDR3 consists of 15 residues.

The chain has TRBV6-5 and TRBJ1-1, with D perhaps TRBD1 (5 bases). The V end was cut by 4 bases, the J end by 0 bases, with 6 bases between. The CDR3 has 13 residues. Germline loops: CDR1 MNHEY, CDR2 SVGAGI. In nucleotides, the CDR3 is TGTGCCAGCAGTTCCAGGGTGAACACTGAAGCTTTCTTT. Its translation is CASSSRVNTEAFF.